This T cell receptor (beta chain) emerged from a study of neoadjuvant anti-PD-1 for oral cavity cancer. Findings of the study overall: TCR analyses covered only a few patients per response group.

As for this clone: What it recognizes is unknown.

The CDR3 runs to 15 residues. CDR1 and CDR2 from the germline V gene are LNHNV and YYDKDF (reference sequence). The V end was cut by 4 bases, the J end by 6 bases, with 18 bases between. Produced via immunoSEQ multiplex PCR; TCRdb's table is partial and in-frame only. This sample has under 20,000 clones, with approximately 72% found just once. The sequencing used PBMCs, collected before nivolumab (anti-PD-1) treatment. The rearrangement joins TRBV15 to TRBJ1-2, with D uncertain. The sequence was obtained from a person between 35 and 79 years old with oral cavity squamous cell carcinoma. CDR3 nucleotide sequence: TGTGCCACCAGCAAGACACTTTGGACGGATGATGGCTACACCTTC. Translated, it gives CATSKTLWTDDGYTF.